The rows below give T cell receptor beta chains drawn from one sample of a study of low-dose radiotherapy and immunotherapy resistance in tumors. A single record per CDR3 protein comes from TCRdb applying MiXCR to the reads. The sample shows more than 30,000 distinct CDR3 sequences, roughly 49% of them seen only once. The source material was PBMCs, sampled after low-dose radiotherapy plus immunotherapy. These receptors came from a male donor with gallbladder cancer. Each CDR3 is given with its conserved first and last residue. D genes are given only for firm matches. Only some rows state a clone size, as once, few, many or a class for expanded clones.

-,TRBV29-1,TRBJ2-5,10,many,TGCAGCGTGGGACAAGAGACCCAGTACTTC,CSVGQETQYF
-,TRBV5-6,TRBJ2-1,16,many,TGTGCCAGCAGCCCAGGGGCGGGGAGCTCCTACAATGAGCAGTTCTTC,CASSPGAGSSYNEQFF
-,TRBV6-6,TRBJ2-6,18,once,TGTGCCAGCAGTTACTCGAAGGGACGGCCGGCTGGGGCCAACGTCCTGACTTTC,CASSYSKGRPAGANVLTF
-,TRBV11-2,TRBJ2-5,15,-,TGTGCCAGCAGCTTAGACCCTAGCGTTCAAGAGACCCAGTACTTC,CASSLDPSVQETQYF
TRBD1,TRBV29-1,TRBJ1-1,14,-,TGCAGCGTTGAATCGGGACAGGGAACCACTGAAGCTTTCTTT,CSVESGQGTTEAFF
-,TRBV5-1,TRBJ1-1,16,medium-sized,TGTGCCAGCAGCTTGGAGAACCGGGACCCCAACACTGAAGCTTTCTTT,CASSLENRDPNTEAFF
TRBD1,TRBV6-2/TRBV6-3,TRBJ1-1,13,many,TGTGCCAGCGGAGACAGGGGGATAGAGAAAGCTTTCTTT,CASGDRGIEKAFF
-,TRBV9,TRBJ2-1,19,once,TGTGCCAGCAGCCCGAGAGGGATGGGGGGAGGAGGTTTAGGCAATGAGCAGTTCTTC,CASSPRGMGGGGLGNEQFF
-,TRBV29-1,TRBJ2-7,12,-,TGCAGCGTCCATAGCGGCTCCTACGAGCAGTACTTC,CSVHSGSYEQYF
TRBD2,TRBV6-1,TRBJ2-1,14,-,TGTGCCAGCAGTGCTGGACTAGCTAACAATGAGCAGTTCTTC,CASSAGLANNEQFF
-,TRBV29-1,TRBJ1-1,13,-,TGCAGCGCACAGGGACAACAGAACACTGAAGCTTTCTTT,CSAQGQQNTEAFF
-,TRBV24-1,TRBJ2-1,13,many,TGTGCCACCAGTGACCCGATCACCAATGAGCAGTTCTTC,CATSDPITNEQFF
TRBD1,TRBV7-9,TRBJ1-2,14,many,TGTGCCAGCAGCTTGTCCGGGACAGGGAGCGGCTACACCTTC,CASSLSGTGSGYTF
TRBD2,TRBV7-3,TRBJ2-7,18,few,TGTGCCAGCAGCTTACAACCCCCCGGACTAGCGGGCCCGTCAGAGCAGTACTTC,CASSLQPPGLAGPSEQYF
-,TRBV29-1,TRBJ2-6,13,-,TGCAGCGTTGGTGGGCCGGGGGCCAACGTCCTGACTTTC,CSVGGPGANVLTF
-,TRBV30,TRBJ2-3,13,-,TGTGCCTGGTGGGAGGGGGGCACAGATACGCAGTATTTT,CAWWEGGTDTQYF
TRBD2,TRBV18,TRBJ2-7,13,-,TGTGCCAGCTCACCAGGGACTAGCGGGGGGCAGTACTTC,CASSPGTSGGQYF
TRBD2,TRBV5-4,TRBJ2-2,16,-,TGTGCCAGCAGCTTGGGGCTAGCGGGAGCCCCCGGGGAGCTGTTTTTT,CASSLGLAGAPGELFF
-,TRBV28,TRBJ2-1,13,-,TGTGCCAGCAGGTCTACTAGCAACAATGAGCAGTTCTTC,CASRSTSNNEQFF
-,TRBV20-1,TRBJ1-1,13,-,TGCAGTGCTAGAGTAGGGGGGTTGGCTGAAGCTTTCTTT,CSARVGGLAEAFF
-,TRBV6-8,TRBJ1-1,13,-,TGTGCCAGCAGTTCCAACATGAACACTGAAGCTTTCTTT,CASSSNMNTEAFF
TRBD2,TRBV5-4,TRBJ2-2,17,-,TGTGCCAGCAGCTTGGGGCCAAGCGGGATGTTCTCCGGGGAGCTGTTTTTT,CASSLGPSGMFSGELFF
-,TRBV3-1,TRBJ2-5,12,-,TGTGCCAGCAGCCAAGAAACCGAGGCCCAGTACTTC,CASSQETEAQYF
-,TRBV5-1,TRBJ2-1,13,few,TGCGCCAGCAGCTTGATGACAGACAATGAGCAGTTCTTC,CASSLMTDNEQFF